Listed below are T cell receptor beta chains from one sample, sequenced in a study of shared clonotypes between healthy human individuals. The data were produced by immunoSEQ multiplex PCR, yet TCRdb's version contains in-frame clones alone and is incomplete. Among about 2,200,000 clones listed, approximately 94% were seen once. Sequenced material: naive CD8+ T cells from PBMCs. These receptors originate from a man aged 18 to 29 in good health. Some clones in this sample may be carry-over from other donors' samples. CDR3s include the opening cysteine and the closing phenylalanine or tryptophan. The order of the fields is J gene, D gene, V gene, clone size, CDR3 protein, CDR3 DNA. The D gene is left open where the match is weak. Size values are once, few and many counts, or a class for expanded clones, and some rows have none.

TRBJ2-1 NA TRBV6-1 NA CASSVGPYPSSYNEQFF TGTGCCAGCAGTGTAGGACCGTATCCTAGCTCCTACAATGAGCAGTTCTTC
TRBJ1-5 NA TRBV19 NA CASNLIWGALNQPQHF TGTGCCAGTAACCTAATTTGGGGGGCGCTGAATCAGCCCCAGCATTTT
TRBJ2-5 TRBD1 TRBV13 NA CASSSRDRGSETQYF TGTGCCAGCAGCTCCCGGGACAGGGGTTCGGAGACCCAGTACTTC
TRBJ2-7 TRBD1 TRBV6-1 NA CASSERTGLIYEQYF TGTGCCAGCAGTGAAAGGACAGGGTTAATCTACGAGCAGTACTTC
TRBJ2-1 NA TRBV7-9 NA CATLLGGNEQFF TGTGCCACACTACTGGGGGGTAATGAGCAGTTCTTC
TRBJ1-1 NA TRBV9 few CASSVSGTTEAFF TGTGCCAGCAGCGTTTCAGGGACCACTGAAGCTTTCTTT
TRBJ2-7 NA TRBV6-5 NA CASSYSSGTRYYEQYF TGTGCCAGCAGTTACTCGTCCGGGACAAGATATTACGAGCAGTACTTC
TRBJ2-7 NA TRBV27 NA CASSFSAGERDYEQYF TGTGCCAGCAGTTTCTCAGCGGGTGAACGGGACTACGAGCAGTACTTC
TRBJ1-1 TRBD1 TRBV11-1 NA CASSLLQGAGWTEAFF TGTGCCAGCAGCTTATTGCAGGGGGCAGGTTGGACTGAAGCTTTCTTT
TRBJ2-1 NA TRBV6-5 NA CASSYSGEEVDEQFF TGTGCCAGCAGTTACTCTGGCGAGGAGGTCGATGAGCAGTTCTTC
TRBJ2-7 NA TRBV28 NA CASSPGTAFSYEQYF TGTGCCAGCAGCCCCGGGACCGCCTTCTCCTACGAGCAGTACTTC
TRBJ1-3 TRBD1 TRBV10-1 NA CASLNGQVLLSGNTIYF TGCGCCAGCTTGAATGGACAGGTCCTTCTCTCTGGAAACACCATATATTTT
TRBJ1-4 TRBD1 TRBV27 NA CASSWTGANEKLFF TGTGCCAGCTCGTGGACAGGAGCTAATGAAAAACTGTTTTTT
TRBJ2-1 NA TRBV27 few CASSLPSYNEQFF TGTGCCAGCAGTTTACCCAGCTACAATGAGCAGTTCTTC
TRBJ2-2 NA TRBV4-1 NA CASSLGPRGGEAGELFF TGCGCCAGCAGCCTGGGGCCCAGGGGGGGAGAGGCCGGGGAGCTGTTTTTT
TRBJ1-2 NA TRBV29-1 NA CSVPSDIHYGYTF TGCAGCGTTCCCTCGGACATTCACTATGGCTACACCTTC
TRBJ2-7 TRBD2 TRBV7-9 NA CASRVAGEAAYF TGTGCCAGTCGGGTAGCGGGAGAAGCGGCGTACTTC
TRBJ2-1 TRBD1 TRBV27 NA CASRGQGAYNEQFF TGTGCCAGCAGGGGACAGGGGGCTTACAATGAGCAGTTCTTC
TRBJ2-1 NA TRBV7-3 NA CASSLTGGSYNEQFF TGTGCCAGCAGCTTGACAGGAGGGAGCTACAATGAGCAGTTCTTC
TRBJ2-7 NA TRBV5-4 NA CASSRLAAGSYEQYF TGTGCCAGCAGCCGACTCGCTGCGGGGTCCTACGAGCAGTACTTC
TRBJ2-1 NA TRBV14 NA CASSQGLPGISEQFF TGTGCCAGCAGCCAAGGACTACCGGGTATTAGTGAGCAGTTCTTC
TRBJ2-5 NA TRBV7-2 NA CASSQRGKTQYF TGTGCCAGCAGCCAACGAGGGAAGACCCAGTACTTC
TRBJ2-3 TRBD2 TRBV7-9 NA CASSFTTGGPPLVTDTQYF TGTGCCAGCAGCTTTACTACGGGAGGGCCACCCCTTGTGACAGATACGCAGTATTTT
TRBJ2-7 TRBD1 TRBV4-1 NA CASSPQQGAYEQYF TGCGCCAGCAGCCCACAACAGGGGGCCTACGAGCAGTACTTC
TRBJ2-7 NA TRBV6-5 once CASSFQANYEQYF TGTGCCAGCAGTTTCCAGGCGAACTACGAGCAGTACTTC
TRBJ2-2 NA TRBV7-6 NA CATGGLNTGELFF TGTGCCACCGGGGGCTTAAACACCGGGGAGCTGTTTTTT
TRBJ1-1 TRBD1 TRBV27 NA CASSLGRGNIEAFF TGTGCCAGCAGTTTAGGCAGGGGGAATATTGAAGCTTTCTTT
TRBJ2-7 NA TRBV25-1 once CASSELGPSHEQYF TGTGCCAGCAGTGAATTAGGTCCTTCCCACGAGCAGTACTTC
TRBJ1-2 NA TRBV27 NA CASSPRGNYGYTF TGTGCCAGCAGCCCCAGAGGTAACTATGGCTACACCTTC
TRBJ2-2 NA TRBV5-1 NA CASSLLFSGGELFF TGCGCCAGCAGCTTGCTTTTTTCCGGCGGGGAGCTGTTTTTT
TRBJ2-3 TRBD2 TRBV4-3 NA CASSHTLLGSGSSDTQYF TGCGCCAGCAGTCACACCCTTCTGGGTAGCGGGAGTTCTGATACGCAGTATTTT
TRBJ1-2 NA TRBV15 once CATSRVKQISNYGYTF TGTGCCACCAGCAGAGTAAAACAGATTTCTAACTATGGCTACACCTTC
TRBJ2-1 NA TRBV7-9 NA CASSLRSNDNEQFF TGTGCCAGCAGCTTAAGGAGCAACGACAATGAGCAGTTCTTC
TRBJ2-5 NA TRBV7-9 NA CASSFRPGETQYF TGTGCCAGCAGCTTCCGGCCTGGGGAGACCCAGTACTTC
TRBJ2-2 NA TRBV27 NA CASSNREPVGPGELFF TGTGCCAGCAGTAATAGGGAACCCGTCGGACCCGGGGAGCTGTTTTTT
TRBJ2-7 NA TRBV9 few CASSLSGTLNYEQYF TGTGCCAGCAGCCTTTCCGGGACACTCAATTACGAGCAGTACTTC
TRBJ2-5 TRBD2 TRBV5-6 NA CASSGTGLAGWREQYF TGTGCCAGCAGCGGAACCGGACTAGCGGGATGGCGGGAGCAGTACTTC
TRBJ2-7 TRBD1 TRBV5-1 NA CASSVTTGNEQYF TGCGCCAGCAGCGTTACGACAGGGAACGAGCAGTACTTC
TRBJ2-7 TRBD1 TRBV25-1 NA CASSELAGQGSEQYF TGTGCCAGCAGTGAATTGGCGGGACAGGGTAGCGAGCAGTACTTC
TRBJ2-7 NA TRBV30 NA CAWSVLDYEQYF TGTGCCTGGAGTGTACTGGACTACGAGCAGTACTTC
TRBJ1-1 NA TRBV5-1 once CASSPPGAEAFF TGCGCCAGCAGCCCCCCGGGGGCTGAAGCTTTCTTT
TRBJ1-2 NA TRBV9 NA CASSDDPTGSYGYTF TGTGCCAGCAGCGACGATCCCACAGGGTCCTATGGCTACACCTTC
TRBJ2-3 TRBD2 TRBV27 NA CASSWSAGAADTQYF TGTGCCAGCAGTTGGTCGGCGGGAGCAGCAGATACGCAGTATTTT
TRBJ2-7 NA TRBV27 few CASSQDGDTYEQYF TGTGCCAGCAGCCAGGACGGAGACACCTACGAGCAGTACTTC
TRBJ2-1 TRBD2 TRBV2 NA CASSEAASGSFNEQFF TGTGCCAGCAGTGAAGCGGCTAGCGGGAGTTTTAATGAGCAGTTCTTC
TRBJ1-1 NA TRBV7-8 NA CASSLGVMANTEAFF TGTGCCAGCAGCCTTGGGGTGATGGCGAACACTGAAGCTTTCTTT
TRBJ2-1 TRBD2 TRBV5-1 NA CASRLSGSSYNEQFF TGCGCCAGCAGGCTCAGCGGGAGCTCCTACAATGAGCAGTTCTTC
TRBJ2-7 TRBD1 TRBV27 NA CASSFGQEPYEQYF TGTGCCAGCAGTTTTGGACAGGAGCCCTACGAGCAGTACTTC
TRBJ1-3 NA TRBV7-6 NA CASSLRRGNTIYF TGTGCCAGCAGCTTACGAAGGGGAAACACCATATATTTT
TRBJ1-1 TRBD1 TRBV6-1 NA CASSPGQDEAFF TGTGCCAGCAGCCCCGGACAGGATGAAGCTTTCTTT
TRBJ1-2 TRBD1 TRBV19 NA CASTDRDLYGYTF TGTGCCAGTACGGACAGGGATCTCTACGGCTACACCTTC
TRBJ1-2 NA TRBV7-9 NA CASRPDMNYGYTF TGTGCCAGCAGACCCGACATGAACTATGGCTACACCTTC
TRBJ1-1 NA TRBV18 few CASSPGGPNTEAFF TGTGCCAGCTCACCGGGGGGGCCGAACACTGAAGCTTTCTTT
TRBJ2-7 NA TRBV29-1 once CSVNTPSYEQYF TGCAGCGTTAACACGCCCTCCTACGAGCAGTACTTC
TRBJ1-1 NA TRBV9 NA CASSAGGVMNTEAFF TGTGCCAGCAGCGCCGGGGGGGTCATGAACACTGAAGCTTTCTTT
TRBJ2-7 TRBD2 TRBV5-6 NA CASSWASGRRLEQYF TGTGCCAGCAGCTGGGCTAGCGGGAGGAGGCTCGAGCAGTACTTC
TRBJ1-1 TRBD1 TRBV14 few CASSQVRGLEAFF TGTGCCAGCAGCCAAGTTAGGGGGCTGGAAGCTTTCTTT